A single sample gave rise to the 2 T cell receptor beta chains below, sequenced in a study of CD8+ T cells in alopecia areata. Treatment meaning: oral pan-JAK inhibitor, 5-10 mg twice daily. In each case, RNA was isolated and then reverse transcribed into cDNA as the sequencing template. Method: immunoSEQ multiplex PCR; TCRdb's copy keeps in-frame clones and lacks some. The data show about 140,000 clones, with 86% seen just once and roughly 13% held by the top ten. Source: CD8+ T cells sorted from blood, taken at week 4, from a patient treated with tofacitinib. The receptors here all came from a human donor with alopecia areata.

The chain is built from TRBV7-9 and TRBJ1-2, with D possibly matching TRBD1 (5 bases). CDR1 SEHNR and CDR2 FQNEAQ come from the germline V gene (reference sequence). CDR3 size: 16 residues. Trimming took 5 bases from V and 4 from J, leaving 20 bases between them. The CDR3 sequence is CASSLRGRLGTYGYTF. CDR3 sequence (DNA): TGTGCCAGCAGCCTAAGGGGAAGGTTGGGAACCTATGGCTACACCTTC.

The J gene is TRBJ2-2, the V gene TRBV29-1, with TRBD2 matching 7 bases. Trimming cost V 3 bases and J 4 bases; bases outside gene matches: 8. There are 15 residues in the CDR3. Germline-derived CDR1 and CDR2 are SQVTM and ANQGSEA. Written as DNA, the CDR3 is TGCAGCGTTGAGTCCGGCAGGGAGGGCACCGGGGAGCTGTTTTTT. Translating it yields CSVESGREGTGELFF.